This record concerns one T cell receptor (beta chain) sequence. The specificity of this receptor is unknown. Per-base qualities were not stored, and no clone one base away is much larger. Receptors were amplified or captured by the immunoSEQ multiplex PCR assay. Roughly 10^5 TCR templates per sample were assayed on the deep sequencing platform. Genomic DNA extracted from sorted T cells was the material used for TCRbeta CDR3 sequencing. The authors' analysis ran thus. Clonal analysis of TCRbeta CDR3 data was done in the R programming language. Unstimulated samples were compared with post-reaction CFSE-low samples to define alloreactive CD4+ and CD8+ clones. By matching sequences to the repertoires of sorted unstimulated Treg and non-Treg cells, each alloreactive CD4+ clone was assigned a regulatory or non-regulatory origin. TCRdb obtained this table from immuneACCESS and retained in-frame rearrangements with V and J assigned. These tables miss some clones; where compared with another copy, unresolved V genes account for less than half of the shortfall, and the remainder is unexplained. The DNA was the basis for D and trimming; V, J and clone size are from that table. Across this sample there are about 72,000 clones, with about 90% seen only once. The top ten clones comprise around 28% of the sample.

Sorted unstimulated T cells and proliferating T cells recovered from mixed lymphocyte reactions underwent TCRbeta CDR3 sequencing. Fresh whole blood from approximately 10 HLA-typed healthy donors was used to isolate PBMCs. Counted from cysteine to phenylalanine, this CDR3 has 15 amino acids. CDR3 DNA is the only sequence kept; it has 45 bases, read in frame from the first base. Compared with germline, V lacks 4 bases and J lacks 6 bases; bases without a gene match: 10. From a lookup of the germline V gene, CDR1 and CDR2 are MNHEY and SVGAGI. The sample originates from a study of siplizumab effects on memory and regulatory T cells (dated by TCRdb to about 2019). Regarding the complete study: The study examined how the anti-CD2 antibody siplizumab affects alloreactive T-cell subsets in allogeneic mixed lymphocyte reactions built from human PBMCs. Study-wide conclusions, independent of this receptor: In reactions with siplizumab, an average of about 75% of mappable alloreactive CD4+ clones were Treg-derived, compared with roughly 27% in control reactions. Unstimulated naive T cells appeared to be more diverse than memory T cells, and naive cells seemed to make a substantial contribution to the alloresponse. Siplizumab significantly lowered the cumulative frequency of alloreactive sequences that could be traced to unstimulated CD4+ memory T cells. Whether proliferating Tregs from siplizumab cultures actually had suppressive function was not functionally confirmed. Because sequences below about 10^-5 frequency were poorly captured, only a minor fraction of alloreactive clones could be mapped to unstimulated subsets. Roughly 80-95% of proliferating CD4+ or CD8+ clones could not be assigned a naive or memory phenotype.

The sequence derives from a human donor in good health. Material for sequencing was CD8+ T cells sorted from blood. The chain is encoded by TRBV6-5 joined to TRBJ1-2; the junction holds 8 bases that match TRBD1. The CDR3 has the sequence CASSFMPDRADGYTF. The DNA sequence is given as TGTGCCAGCAGTTTCATGCCGGACAGGGCGGATGGCTACACCTTC.